Below are 5 T cell receptor beta chains sequenced from a single sample in a study of cytomegalovirus exposure and HLA in healthy donors. Use of 60 Vbeta and 13 Jbeta primers characterized the PCR. Clones were read by immunoSEQ multiplex PCR, and TCRdb kept only the in-frame ones, dropping some. Altogether 300,000 or so clones are present, about four fifths being singletons, with the ten largest covering 1.5% to 2.5%. The sample taken for sequencing was PBMCs. These receptors came from a woman aged 40 to 49 in good health and CMV-seropositive.

The chain uses TRBV21-1 and TRBJ2-3; whether TRBD2, the table's D call, matches the DNA was not checked. TRBV21-1 is a pseudogene segment. The CDR3 is made up of 18 amino acids. The CDR3 loop reads CASSKTHWLGDCADTQYF. CDR3 coding DNA: TGTGCCAGCAGCAAAACTCATTGGCTCGGAGATTGCGCAGATACGCAGTATTTT.

As DNA, the CDR3 is TGCGCCAGCAGCTTGGGGATAGCGGGACGCACAGATACGCAGTATTTT. Translating gives CASSLGIAGRTDTQYF. V usage is TRBV5-1 and J usage is TRBJ2-3, with TRBD2 matching over 8 bases. Germline V gene data show CDR1 as SGHRS and CDR2 as YFSETQ. CDR3 length: 16 residues. Trimming removed 0 bases from V and 1 base from J; junction bases left unmatched: 4.

The chain is built from TRBV11-2 and TRBJ2-5; a possible D gene is TRBD2 (6 bases). Germline CDR1 reads SGHAT; CDR2 reads FQNNGV. Trimming stripped 1 base from V and 7 bases from J, with 13 bases between. The CDR3 spans 14 residues. The CDR3 DNA reads TGTGCCAGCAGCTTAGGGGGACTGCAGATGACCCAGTACTTC. Its protein product is CASSLGGLQMTQYF.

Turning to this clone: Other nucleotide sequences from this sample produce the same CDR3. The chain carries TRBV29-1 and TRBJ1-1, with unresolved D. V gave up 4 bases and J gave up 0 bases, with 9 bases separating them. The germline V gene encodes CDR1 SQVTM and CDR2 ANQGSEA. This CDR3 contains 13 residues. CDR3 sequence (DNA): TGCAGCGTTGGACGGGGATTGAACACTGAAGCTTTCTTT. Translation gives CSVGRGLNTEAFF.

In this sample, this clone turned up a few times. The chain carries TRBV11-1 and TRBJ2-5; 8 bases align to TRBD1. The last part of the DNA fits TRBJ2-7 better; the J call may be wrong. The germline CDR1 and CDR2 sequences are SGHAT and FQDESV (reference sequence). This CDR3 is built from 15 residues. The CDR3 here is CASSFGTGGVYEQYF. The CDR3 DNA is TGTGCCAGCAGCTTCGGGACAGGAGGTGTATACGAGCAGTACTTC.